Listed below are T cell receptor beta chains from one sample, sequenced in a study of shared clonotypes between healthy human individuals. The data were produced by immunoSEQ multiplex PCR, yet TCRdb's version contains in-frame clones alone and is incomplete. The sample consists of roughly 2.2 million clones, approximately 93% of them appearing once. Input material: naive CD4+ T cells from PBMCs. The source of these receptors is a man between 18 and 29 years old in good health. Some clones in this sample may be carry-over from other donors' samples. Both conserved end residues are part of each CDR3. Each record gives: CDR3 length, D gene, V gene, J gene, clone size, CDR3 DNA, CDR3 protein. The D gene is left open where the match is weak. Rows may omit the clone size; those that give it use once, few, many or a size class.

17	TRBD2	TRBV11-2	TRBJ2-5	-	TGTGCCAGCAGCTTAGTAGCGGGAGGGCCCGTCTCGGAGACCCAGTACTTC	CASSLVAGGPVSETQYF
17	TRBD2	TRBV27	TRBJ2-5	-	TGTGCCAGCCAGGAGGAGGGGACTAGCGGGAGGCGAGAGACCCAGTACTTC	CASQEEGTSGRRETQYF
14	-	TRBV11-2	TRBJ2-7	-	TGTGCCAGCAGCTTATTTCCGGCGGGCCACGAGCAGTACTTC	CASSLFPAGHEQYF
11	-	TRBV5-1	TRBJ2-7	-	TGCGCCAGCAGGACCGGGTACGAGCAGTACTTC	CASRTGYEQYF
16	TRBD2	TRBV6-5	TRBJ2-1	-	TGTGCCAGCAGTTACCTGACGGGAGGGGCCTACAATGAGCAGTTCTTC	CASSYLTGGAYNEQFF
15	-	TRBV27	TRBJ2-3	-	TGTGCCAGCAGTCCCCGGACACTAAACACAGATACGCAGTATTTT	CASSPRTLNTDTQYF
11	-	TRBV28	TRBJ2-3	once	TGTGCCAGCACCCGTACAGATACGCAGTATTTT	CASTRTDTQYF
13	-	TRBV5-5	TRBJ2-7	-	TGTGCCAGCAGCCGCCCAGGGTCCTACGAGCAGTACTTC	CASSRPGSYEQYF
13	-	TRBV7-9	TRBJ1-1	-	TGTGCCAGCAGCTTGAGGGGGATCACTGAAGCTTTCTTT	CASSLRGITEAFF
16	-	TRBV19	TRBJ2-2	-	TGTGCCAGTAGTATAGTCGGGGGAGTGGGAACCGGGGAGCTGTTTTTT	CASSIVGGVGTGELFF
16	-	TRBV9	TRBJ2-5	-	TGTGCCAGCAGCCCCGGGAGTAGCGGTCCCCAAGAGACCCAGTACTTC	CASSPGSSGPQETQYF
14	-	TRBV5-1	TRBJ1-2	-	TGCGCCAGCAGCTTGGGGACCGCGAGCTATGGCTACACCTTC	CASSLGTASYGYTF
14	-	TRBV6-1	TRBJ2-7	-	TGTGCCAGCAGTGAAGTAGGCGGACCTTACGAGCAGTACTTC	CASSEVGGPYEQYF
15	-	TRBV6-1	TRBJ1-1	-	TGTGCCAGCAGTGAAGCCGTCAGGGGAGACACTGAAGCTTTCTTT	CASSEAVRGDTEAFF
15	-	TRBV5-1	TRBJ1-3	-	TGCGCCAGCAGCTTGGGCAGCTTCTCTGGAAACACCATATATTTT	CASSLGSFSGNTIYF
14	TRBD1	TRBV30	TRBJ2-7	-	TGTGCCCGTGGACAGGGGGCGGGATCCTACGAGCAGTACTTC	CARGQGAGSYEQYF
14	-	TRBV2	TRBJ1-1	-	TGTGCCAGCAGGAAAATCGGGTTGGGGACTGAAGCTTTCTTT	CASRKIGLGTEAFF
15	-	TRBV18	TRBJ2-5	-	TGTGCCAGCTCACCAGGAACAGGGGGGGAAGAGACCCAGTACTTC	CASSPGTGGEETQYF
15	TRBD1	TRBV4-1	TRBJ1-2	-	TGCGCCAGCAGCACTTTACAAGGACAGGGCTATGGCTACACCTTC	CASSTLQGQGYGYTF
17	TRBD2	TRBV19	TRBJ2-2	-	TGTGCCAGTAGTATAGGGACTAGCGGGAGCGACACCGGGGAGCTGTTTTTT	CASSIGTSGSDTGELFF
14	-	TRBV10-3	TRBJ1-2	-	TGTGCCATCAGTGAGTCGCGGGGTGACTATGGCTACACCTTC	CAISESRGDYGYTF
14	TRBD1	TRBV25-1	TRBJ2-1	once	TGTGCCAGCAGTCTGACAGGGGAACCCTCATGGGAGTTCTTC	CASSLTGEPSWEFF
15	-	TRBV6-6	TRBJ2-2	-	TGTGCCAGCGAGGCGCGGACTACGAACACCGGGGAGCTGTTTTTT	CASEARTTNTGELFF
11	-	TRBV28	TRBJ1-5	-	TGTGCCAGCAGTTTACTTACTGATCAGCATTTT	CASSLLTDQHF
14	-	TRBV7-9	TRBJ2-3	-	TGTGCCAGCGGAAAAGACAGACCCACAGATACGCAGTATTTT	CASGKDRPTDTQYF
15	TRBD2	TRBV11-3	TRBJ2-5	once	TGTGCCAGCAGCCCGGGACTAGCGGGACAAGAGACCCAGTACTTC	CASSPGLAGQETQYF
12	-	TRBV27	TRBJ2-3	-	TGTGCCAGCAGTCAATCTACAGATACGCAGTATTTT	CASSQSTDTQYF
14	-	TRBV5-6	TRBJ2-2	few	TGTGCCAGCAGCCCCTCCGGGGGCACCGGGGAGCTGTTTTTT	CASSPSGGTGELFF
16	-	TRBV7-2	TRBJ2-7	once	TGTGCCAGCAGCTTAGGGGGTGGCGGTTACTCCTACGAGCAGTACTTC	CASSLGGGGYSYEQYF
15	-	TRBV28	TRBJ1-5	-	TGTGCCAGCAGCCCGACAGGAACAAGCAATCAGCCCCAGCATTTT	CASSPTGTSNQPQHF
16	-	TRBV2	TRBJ2-1	-	TGTGCCAGCAGGTCCACTCAACCTAGCTCCTACAATGAGCAGTTCTTC	CASRSTQPSSYNEQFF
15	-	TRBV25-1	TRBJ1-1	once	TGTGCCAGCAGTGATTCATCCGCGGGGGACACTGAAGCTTTCTTT	CASSDSSAGDTEAFF
16	TRBD2	TRBV7-2	TRBJ2-1	-	TGTGCCAGCAGCGATTCCGGGACTAGCGGGATCAATGAGCAGTTCTTC	CASSDSGTSGINEQFF
15	TRBD1	TRBV7-2	TRBJ1-4	-	TGTGCCAGCAGCCTACAGGGGGCCAGTAATGAAAAACTGTTTTTT	CASSLQGASNEKLFF